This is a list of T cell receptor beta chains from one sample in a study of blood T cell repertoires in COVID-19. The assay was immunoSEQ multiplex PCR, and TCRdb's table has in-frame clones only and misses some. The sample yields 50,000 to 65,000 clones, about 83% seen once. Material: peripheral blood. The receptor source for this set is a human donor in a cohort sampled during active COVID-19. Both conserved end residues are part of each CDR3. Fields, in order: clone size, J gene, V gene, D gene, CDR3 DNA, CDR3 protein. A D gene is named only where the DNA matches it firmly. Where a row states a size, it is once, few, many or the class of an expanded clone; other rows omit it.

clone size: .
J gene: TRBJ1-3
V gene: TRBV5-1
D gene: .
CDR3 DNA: TGCGCCAGCAGCTTGGGAGATGGGGCTGGTGGAAACACCATATATTTT
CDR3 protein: CASSLGDGAGGNTIYF

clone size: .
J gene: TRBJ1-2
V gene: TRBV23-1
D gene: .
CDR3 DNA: TGCGCCAGCGGCTGCTGGATTTCAGGGTACTATGGCTACACCTTC
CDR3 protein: CASGCWISGYYGYTF

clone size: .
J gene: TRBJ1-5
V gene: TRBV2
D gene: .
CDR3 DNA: TGTGCCAGCAGTTCCCCTGGGAGTCAGCCCCAGCATTTT
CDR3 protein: CASSSPGSQPQHF

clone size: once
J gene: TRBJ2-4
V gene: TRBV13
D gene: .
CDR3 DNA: TGTGCCAGCAGCTTAGCGGGTGGCCTGGCCAAAAACATTCAGTACTTC
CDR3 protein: CASSLAGGLAKNIQYF

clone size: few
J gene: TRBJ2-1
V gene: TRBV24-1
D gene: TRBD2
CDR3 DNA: TGTGCCACCAGTGACTCTAGCGGGAGCTCCTACAATGAGCAGTTCTTC
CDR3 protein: CATSDSSGSSYNEQFF

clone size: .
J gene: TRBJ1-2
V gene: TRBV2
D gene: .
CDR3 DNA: TGTGCCAGCAGTGAAAAGGGGTCCTATGGCTACACCTTC
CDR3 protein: CASSEKGSYGYTF

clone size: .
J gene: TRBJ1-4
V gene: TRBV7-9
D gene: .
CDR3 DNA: TGTGCCAGCAGCTTATCCAGGTCTAATGAAAAACTGTTTTTT
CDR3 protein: CASSLSRSNEKLFF

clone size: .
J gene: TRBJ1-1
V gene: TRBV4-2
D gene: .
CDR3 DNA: TGTGCCAGCAGCCAGCAGGGCCAAACCCTGAACACTGAAGCTTTCTTT
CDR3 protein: CASSQQGQTLNTEAFF

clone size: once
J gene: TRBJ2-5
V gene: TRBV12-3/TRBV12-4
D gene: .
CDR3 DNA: TGTGCCAGCAGTGCCGCGCCGGGGACCCAGTACTTC
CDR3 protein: CASSAAPGTQYF

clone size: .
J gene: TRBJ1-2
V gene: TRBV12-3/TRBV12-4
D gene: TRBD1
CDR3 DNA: TGTGCCAGCAGTTTGCTCCACAGGGGTGGCTACACCTTC
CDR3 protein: CASSLLHRGGYTF

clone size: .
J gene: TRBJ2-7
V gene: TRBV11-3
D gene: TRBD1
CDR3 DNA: TGTGCCAGCGGCCGGGGACAGGGGCACGAGCAGTACTTC
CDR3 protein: CASGRGQGHEQYF

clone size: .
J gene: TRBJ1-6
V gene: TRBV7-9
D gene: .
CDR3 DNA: TGTGCCAGCAGACCGCCTTTGAGTAATTCACCCCTCCACTTT
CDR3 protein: CASRPPLSNSPLHF

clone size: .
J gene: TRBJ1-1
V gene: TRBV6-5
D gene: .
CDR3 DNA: TGTGCCAGCAGTTACTCGAGTGGGGCCCTGGACACTGAAGCTTTCTTT
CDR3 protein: CASSYSSGALDTEAFF

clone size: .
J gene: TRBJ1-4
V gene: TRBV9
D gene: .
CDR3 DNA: TGTGCCAGCAGCTTCGGGAGGGGGTTGGGGGAAAAACTGTTTTTT
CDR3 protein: CASSFGRGLGEKLFF

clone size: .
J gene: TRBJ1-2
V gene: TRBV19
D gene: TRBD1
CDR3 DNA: TGTGCCAGTAGCACCAGGACAGGGATAAATGGCTACACCTTC
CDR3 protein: CASSTRTGINGYTF

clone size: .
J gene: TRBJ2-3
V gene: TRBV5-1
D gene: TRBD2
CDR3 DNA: TGCGCCAGCAGCTTGGCGGGTACTAGCGGGAGTACCCATACGCAGTATTTT
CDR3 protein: CASSLAGTSGSTHTQYF

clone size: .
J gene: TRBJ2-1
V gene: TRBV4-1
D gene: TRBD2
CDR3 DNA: TGCGCCAGCAGCTCCCGGACTAGCGGGAGAGGTAGTGAGCAGTTCTTC
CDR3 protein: CASSSRTSGRGSEQFF

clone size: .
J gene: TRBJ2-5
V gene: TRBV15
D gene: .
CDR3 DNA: TGTGCCACCAGCACCCGACTAGAAGAGACCCAGTACTTC
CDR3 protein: CATSTRLEETQYF

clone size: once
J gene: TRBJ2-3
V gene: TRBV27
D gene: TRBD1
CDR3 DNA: TGTGCCAGCAGTTTGGGACAGGGAACGCAGTATTTT
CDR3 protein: CASSLGQGTQYF

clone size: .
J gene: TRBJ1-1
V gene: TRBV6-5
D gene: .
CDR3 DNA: TGTGCCAGCAGTTACCCGGGACTTCCGAACACTGAAGCTTTCTTT
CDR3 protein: CASSYPGLPNTEAFF

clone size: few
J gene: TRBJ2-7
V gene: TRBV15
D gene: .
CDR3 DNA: TGTGCCACCAGCAGAGGACAGGACTACGAGCAGTACTTC
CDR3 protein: CATSRGQDYEQYF

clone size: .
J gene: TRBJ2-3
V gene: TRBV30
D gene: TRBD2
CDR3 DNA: TGTGCCGGGGGGCTAGCGGGAGTTGCAAATACGCAGTATTTT
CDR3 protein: CAGGLAGVANTQYF

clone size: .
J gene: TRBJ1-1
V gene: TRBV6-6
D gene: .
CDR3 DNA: TGTGCCAGCGCGGGACTTTTTAACACTGAAGCTTTCTTT
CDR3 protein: CASAGLFNTEAFF

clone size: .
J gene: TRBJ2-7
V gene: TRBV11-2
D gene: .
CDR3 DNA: TGTGCCAGCAGCTTGCAACAGGGACCCTACGAGCAGTACTTC
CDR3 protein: CASSLQQGPYEQYF

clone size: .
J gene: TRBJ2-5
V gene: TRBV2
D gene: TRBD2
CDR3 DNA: TGTGCCAGCAGTCAGCTAGCGGCCCAAGAGACCCAGTACTTC
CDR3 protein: CASSQLAAQETQYF

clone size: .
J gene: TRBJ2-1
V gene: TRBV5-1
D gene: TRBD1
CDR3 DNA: TGCGCCAGCAGCACTAGGACAGGGGGTGTCTACAATGAGCAGTTCTTC
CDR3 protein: CASSTRTGGVYNEQFF

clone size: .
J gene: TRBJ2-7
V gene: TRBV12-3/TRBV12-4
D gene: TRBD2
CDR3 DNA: TGTGCCAGCAGCCCTAGCGGCCCATACGAGCAGTACTTC
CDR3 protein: CASSPSGPYEQYF

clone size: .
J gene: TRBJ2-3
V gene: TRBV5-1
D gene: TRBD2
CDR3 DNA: TGCGCCAGCAGCCTCGGGACTAGCGGAACAGATACGCAGTATTTT
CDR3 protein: CASSLGTSGTDTQYF

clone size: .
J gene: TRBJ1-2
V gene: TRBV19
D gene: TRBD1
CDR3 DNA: TGTGCCAGTAGTATGTGGACAGGAAAGTATGGCTACACCTTC
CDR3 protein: CASSMWTGKYGYTF

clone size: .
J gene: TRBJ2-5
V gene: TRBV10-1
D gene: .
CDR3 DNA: TGCGCCAGCCCGTCACAGGACCAAGAGACCCAGTACTTC
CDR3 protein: CASPSQDQETQYF

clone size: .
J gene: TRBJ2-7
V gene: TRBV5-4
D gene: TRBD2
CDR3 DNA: TGTGCCTTCAAAACTAGCGGGAGGGCCTACGAGCAGTACTTC
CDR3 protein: CAFKTSGRAYEQYF

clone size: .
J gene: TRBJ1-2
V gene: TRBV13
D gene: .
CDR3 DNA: TGTGCCAGCAGGCCTACAGGGAAGGGCTATGGCTACACCTTC
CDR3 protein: CASRPTGKGYGYTF

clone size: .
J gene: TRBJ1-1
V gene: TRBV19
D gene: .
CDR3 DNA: TGTGCCAGTAGTCAAAGCAGACAGAACACTGAAGCTTTCTTT
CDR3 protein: CASSQSRQNTEAFF

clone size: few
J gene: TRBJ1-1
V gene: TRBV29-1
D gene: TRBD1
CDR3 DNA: TGCAGCGCGCGACAGGGAATAGACACTGAAGCTTTCTTT
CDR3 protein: CSARQGIDTEAFF

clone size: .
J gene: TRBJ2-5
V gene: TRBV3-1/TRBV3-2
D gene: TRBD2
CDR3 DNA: TGTGCCAGCAGCCAAGCTATAACTAGCGGGCCAGCAACCCAGTACTTC
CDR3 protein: CASSQAITSGPATQYF

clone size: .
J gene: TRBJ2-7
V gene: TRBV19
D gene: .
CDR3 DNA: TGTGCCAGTAGTATAGGCAGGGCAGTTAACGAGCAGTACTTC
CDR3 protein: CASSIGRAVNEQYF

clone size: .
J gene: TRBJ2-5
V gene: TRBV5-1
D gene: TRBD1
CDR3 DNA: TGCGCCAGCAGCTCGGGACAGGGTTTTCAAGAGACCCAGTACTTC
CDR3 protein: CASSSGQGFQETQYF

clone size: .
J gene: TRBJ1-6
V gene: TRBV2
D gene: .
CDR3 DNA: TGTGCCAGCAGGGAACAGGGTTGGTATAATTCACCCCTCCACTTT
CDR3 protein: CASREQGWYNSPLHF

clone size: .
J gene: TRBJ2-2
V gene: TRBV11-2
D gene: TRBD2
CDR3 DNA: TGTGCCAGCAGCTTAGGGTTAGCGGGAGGGCCGGTGAACACCGGGGAGCTGTTTTTT
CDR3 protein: CASSLGLAGGPVNTGELFF

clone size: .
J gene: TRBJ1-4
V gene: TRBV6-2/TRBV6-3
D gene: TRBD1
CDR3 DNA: TGTGCCAGCAGTTACGGCACCGGGACAGGATATAATGAAAAACTGTTTTTT
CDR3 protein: CASSYGTGTGYNEKLFF

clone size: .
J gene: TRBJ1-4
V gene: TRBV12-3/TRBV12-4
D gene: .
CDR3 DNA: TGTGCCAGCGGTACATGGGAAAAACTGTTTTTT
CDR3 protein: CASGTWEKLFF

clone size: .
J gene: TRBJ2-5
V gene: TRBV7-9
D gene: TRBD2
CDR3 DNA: TGTGCCAGCAGCCTCGGGGGGGCTTCTGGAGAGACCCAGTACTTC
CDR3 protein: CASSLGGASGETQYF

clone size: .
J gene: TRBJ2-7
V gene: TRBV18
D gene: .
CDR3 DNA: TGTGCCAGCTCACCAGCGGGGGCCACCTACGAGCAGTACTTC
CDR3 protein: CASSPAGATYEQYF

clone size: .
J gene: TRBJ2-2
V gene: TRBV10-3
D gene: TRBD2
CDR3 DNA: TGTGCCATCAGTGTGCCACTTACGGGGGGGGGCACCGGGGAGCTGTTTTTT
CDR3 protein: CAISVPLTGGGTGELFF

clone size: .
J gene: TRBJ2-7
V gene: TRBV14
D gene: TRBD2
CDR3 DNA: TGTGCCAGCAGCCTTGTGACTAGCGGGAAATACGAGCAGTACTTC
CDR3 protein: CASSLVTSGKYEQYF